The T cell receptor beta chain under discussion was sequenced for a study of read filtering for tumor transcriptome and immune sequencing. Turning to the study itself: The cohort had over 16 men and approximately 13 women aged about 40 to 90, mean about 68 years.

This library used roughly 0.4 ug RNA and molecular barcoded adaptors spanning alpha/delta and beta/gamma chains. TCRdb ran MiXCR on the reads and lists one entry per CDR3 protein. The table includes over 35,000 distinct CDR3 sequences, about an eighth detected once. Sampling of bone marrow took place during active disease in every patient. This clonotype occurred many times. Its target is unknown. The CDR3 totals 16 residues. CDR1 is SQVTM and CDR2 is ANQGSEA in the germline V gene. The junction had 11 bases not matched to a gene; V was cut back by 2 bases and J by 3 bases. Study-level findings and limits: Approximately 80% of IR-seq clonotypes had one read, totaling around 3.3% of reads; RNA-seq: about 70% and 40%. This fraction held mixed bone marrow immune cells after CD138-negative sorting.

The material sequenced was a population of CD138-negative cells sorted from bone marrow. J is TRBJ2-7 and V is TRBV29-1; the match to TRBD1 covers 9 bases. The TCR sequence derives from a donor aged 40 or older with multiple myeloma. CDR3 bases: TGCAGCGTTGAAAGGTATCCGGGACAGGGTTTCTACGAGCAGTACTTC. Translation: CSVERYPGQGFYEQYF.